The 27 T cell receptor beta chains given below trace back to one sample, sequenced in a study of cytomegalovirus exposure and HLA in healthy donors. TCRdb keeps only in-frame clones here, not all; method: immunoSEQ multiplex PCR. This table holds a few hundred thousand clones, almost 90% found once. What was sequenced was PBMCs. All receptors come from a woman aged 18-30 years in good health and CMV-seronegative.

This CDR3 is CASSLERATNEKLFF. CDR3 bases: TGTGCCAGTAGTCTTGAACGGGCAACTAATGAAAAACTGTTTTTT. V gene TRBV19 combines with J gene TRBJ1-4; D uncertain. Germline V gene data show CDR1 as LNHDA and CDR2 as SQIVND (reference sequence). The CDR3 covers 15 residues. Trimming left V 5 bases short and J 0 bases short, with 10 bases between.

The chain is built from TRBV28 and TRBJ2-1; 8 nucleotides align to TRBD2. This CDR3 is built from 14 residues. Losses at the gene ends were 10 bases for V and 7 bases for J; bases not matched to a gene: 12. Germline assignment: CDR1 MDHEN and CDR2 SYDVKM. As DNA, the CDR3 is TGTGCCATTGCGCAGGCGGGGGGCGGAAATGAGCAGTTCTTC. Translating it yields CAIAQAGGGNEQFF. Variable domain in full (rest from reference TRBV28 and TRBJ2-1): DVKVTQSSRYLVKRTGEKVFLECVQDMDHENMFWYRQDPGLGLRLIYFSYDVKMKEKGDIPEGYSVSREKKERFSLILESASTNQTSMYLCAIAQAGGGNEQFFGPGTRLTVL.

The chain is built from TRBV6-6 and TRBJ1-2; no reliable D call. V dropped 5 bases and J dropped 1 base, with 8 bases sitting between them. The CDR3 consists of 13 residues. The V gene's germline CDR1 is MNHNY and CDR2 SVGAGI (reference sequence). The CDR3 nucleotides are TGTGCCAGCAGTCAAACAGATAACTATGGCTACACCTTC. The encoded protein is CASSQTDNYGYTF.

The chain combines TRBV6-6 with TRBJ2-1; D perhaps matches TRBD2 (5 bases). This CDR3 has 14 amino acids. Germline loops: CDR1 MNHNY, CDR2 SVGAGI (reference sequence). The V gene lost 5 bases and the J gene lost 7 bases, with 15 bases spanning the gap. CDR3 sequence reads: CASSTPRVANEQFF. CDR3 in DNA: TGTGCCAGCAGTACCCCGCGGGTAGCGAATGAGCAGTTCTTC.

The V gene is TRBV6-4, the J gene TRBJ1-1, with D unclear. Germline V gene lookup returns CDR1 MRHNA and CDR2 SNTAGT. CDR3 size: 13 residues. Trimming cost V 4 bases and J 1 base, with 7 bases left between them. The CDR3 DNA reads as TGTGCCAGCAGTGCCGAGGGGAACACTGAAGCTTTCTTT. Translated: CASSAEGNTEAFF.

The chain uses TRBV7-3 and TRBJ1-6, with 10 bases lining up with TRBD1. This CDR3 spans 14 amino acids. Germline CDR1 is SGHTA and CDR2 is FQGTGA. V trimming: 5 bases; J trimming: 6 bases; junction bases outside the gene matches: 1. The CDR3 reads CASSRDRGNSPLHF. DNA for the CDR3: TGTGCCAGCAGCCGGGACAGGGGTAATTCACCCCTCCACTTT.

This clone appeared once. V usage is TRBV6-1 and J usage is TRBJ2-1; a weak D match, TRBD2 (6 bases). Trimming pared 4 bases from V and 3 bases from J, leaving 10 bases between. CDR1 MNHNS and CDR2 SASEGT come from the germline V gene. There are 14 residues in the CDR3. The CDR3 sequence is CASSGRTNYNEQFF. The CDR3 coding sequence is TGTGCCAGCAGTGGACGGACTAACTACAATGAGCAGTTCTTC.

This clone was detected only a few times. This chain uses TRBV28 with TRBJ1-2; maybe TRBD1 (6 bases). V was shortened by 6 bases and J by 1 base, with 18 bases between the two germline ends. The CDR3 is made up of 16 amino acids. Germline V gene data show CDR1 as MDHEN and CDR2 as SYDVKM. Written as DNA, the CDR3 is TGTGCCAGCAGCCTCCGACCCACACAGGGTAACTATGGCTACACCTTC. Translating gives CASSLRPTQGNYGYTF.

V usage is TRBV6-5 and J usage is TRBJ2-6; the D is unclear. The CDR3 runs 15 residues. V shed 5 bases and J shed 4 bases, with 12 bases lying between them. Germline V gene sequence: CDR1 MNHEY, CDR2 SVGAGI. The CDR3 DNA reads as TGTGCCAGCAGTAACCAAATACAGGGGGCCAACGTCCTGACTTTC. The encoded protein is CASSNQIQGANVLTF.

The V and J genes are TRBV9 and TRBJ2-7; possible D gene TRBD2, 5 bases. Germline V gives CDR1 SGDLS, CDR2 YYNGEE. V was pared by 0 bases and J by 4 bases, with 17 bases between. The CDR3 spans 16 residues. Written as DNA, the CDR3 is TGTGCCAGCAGCGTAGTCCCCCGGAGTGGCGGGTACGAGCAGTACGTC. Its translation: CASSVVPRSGGYEQYV.

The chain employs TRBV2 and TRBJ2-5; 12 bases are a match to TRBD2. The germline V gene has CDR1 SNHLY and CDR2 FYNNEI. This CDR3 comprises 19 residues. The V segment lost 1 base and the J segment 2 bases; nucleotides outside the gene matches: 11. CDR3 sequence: CASSEGLAGGYWDQETQYF. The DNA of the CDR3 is TGTGCCAGCAGTGAAGGGCTAGCGGGGGGGTATTGGGATCAAGAGACCCAGTACTTC.

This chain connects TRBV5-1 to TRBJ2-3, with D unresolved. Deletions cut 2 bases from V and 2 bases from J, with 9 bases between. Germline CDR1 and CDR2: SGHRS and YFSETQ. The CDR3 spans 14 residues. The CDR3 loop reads CASSFLETTDTQYF. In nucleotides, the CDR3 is TGCGCCAGCAGCTTCCTAGAGACCACAGATACGCAGTATTTT. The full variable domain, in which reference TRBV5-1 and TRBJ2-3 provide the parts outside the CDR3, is KAGVTQTPRYLIKTRGQQVTLSCSPISGHRSVSWYQQTPGQGLQFLFEYFSETQRNKGNFPGRFSGRQFSNSRSEMNVSTLELGDSALYLCASSFLETTDTQYFGPGTRLTVL.

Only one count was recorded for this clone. CDR3 nucleotides: TGTGCCAGCTCACCCGAGGGACAGCCCGCTGGAAACACCATATATTTT. Its protein product is CASSPEGQPAGNTIYF. The chain has TRBV18 and TRBJ1-3, with 7 bases that match TRBD1. J gave up 2 bases and V 3 bases, and 7 bases lay outside the gene matches. This CDR3 region has 16 residues. Germline CDR1 KGHSH, CDR2 LQKENI.

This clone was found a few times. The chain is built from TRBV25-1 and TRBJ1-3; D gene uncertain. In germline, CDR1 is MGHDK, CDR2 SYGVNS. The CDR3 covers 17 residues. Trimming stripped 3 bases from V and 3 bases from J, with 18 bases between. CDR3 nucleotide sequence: TGTGCCAGCAGTGACCTGATGCCGGGGTTAGATGGAAACACCATATATTTT. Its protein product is CASSDLMPGLDGNTIYF. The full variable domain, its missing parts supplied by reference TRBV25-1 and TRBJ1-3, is EADIYQTPRYLVIGTGKKITLECSQTMGHDKMYWYQQDPGMELHLIHYSYGVNSTEKGDLSSESTVSRIRTEHFPLTLESARPSHTSQYLCASSDLMPGLDGNTIYFGEGSWLTVV.

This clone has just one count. In DNA, the CDR3 is TGTGCCAGCAGCTTCCCCGGGAGCCTATCAACCGGGGAGCTGTTTTTT. This sequence encodes CASSFPGSLSTGELFF. The genes are TRBV5-6 and TRBJ2-2; the D gene is possibly TRBD2 (6 bases). Germline CDR1 reads SGHDT; CDR2 reads YYEEEE. The CDR3 consists of 16 residues. Trimming took 2 bases from V and 5 from J, leaving 16 bases between them.

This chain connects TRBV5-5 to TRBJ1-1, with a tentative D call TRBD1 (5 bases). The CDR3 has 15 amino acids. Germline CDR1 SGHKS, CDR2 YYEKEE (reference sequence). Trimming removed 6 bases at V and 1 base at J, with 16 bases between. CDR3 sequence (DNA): TGTGCCAGCACCACGACTCCCAGGGCGAACACTGAAGCTTTCTTT. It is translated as CASTTTPRANTEAFF.

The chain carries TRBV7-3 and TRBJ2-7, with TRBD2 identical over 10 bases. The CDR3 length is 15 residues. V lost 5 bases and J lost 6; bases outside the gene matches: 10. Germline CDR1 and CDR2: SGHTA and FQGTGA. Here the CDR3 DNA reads TGTGCCAGCAGCCACGGGACTAGCGAGGTCCGCGAGCAGTACTTC. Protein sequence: CASSHGTSEVREQYF.

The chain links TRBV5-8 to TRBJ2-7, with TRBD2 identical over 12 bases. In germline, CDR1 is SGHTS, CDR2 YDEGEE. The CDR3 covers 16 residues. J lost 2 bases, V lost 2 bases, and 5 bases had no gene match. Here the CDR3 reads CASSLRLAGDPYEQYV. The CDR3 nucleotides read TGTGCCAGCAGCTTAAGACTAGCGGGGGACCCCTACGAGCAGTACGTC.

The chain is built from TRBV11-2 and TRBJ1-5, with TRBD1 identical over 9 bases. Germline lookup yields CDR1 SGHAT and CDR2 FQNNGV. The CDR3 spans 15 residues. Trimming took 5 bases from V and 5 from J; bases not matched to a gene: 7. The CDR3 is CASSPNRGQDQPQHF. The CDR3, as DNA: TGTGCCAGCAGCCCAAACAGGGGGCAGGATCAGCCCCAGCATTTT.

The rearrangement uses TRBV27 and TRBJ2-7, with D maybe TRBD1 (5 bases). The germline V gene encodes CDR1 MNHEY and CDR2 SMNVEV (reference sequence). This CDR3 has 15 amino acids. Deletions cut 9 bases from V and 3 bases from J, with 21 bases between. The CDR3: CASSSIQGGFYEQYF. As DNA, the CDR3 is TGTGCCAGTTCCTCAATCCAGGGTGGGTTCTACGAGCAGTACTTC.

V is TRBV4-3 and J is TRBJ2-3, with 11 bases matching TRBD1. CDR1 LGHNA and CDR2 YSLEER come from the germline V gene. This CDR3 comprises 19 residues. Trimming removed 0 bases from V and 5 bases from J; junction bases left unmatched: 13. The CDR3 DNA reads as TGCGCCAGCAGCCAAGATCCGGGACAGGGGGGATCGAGGGGAGATACGCAGTATTTT. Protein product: CASSQDPGQGGSRGDTQYF.

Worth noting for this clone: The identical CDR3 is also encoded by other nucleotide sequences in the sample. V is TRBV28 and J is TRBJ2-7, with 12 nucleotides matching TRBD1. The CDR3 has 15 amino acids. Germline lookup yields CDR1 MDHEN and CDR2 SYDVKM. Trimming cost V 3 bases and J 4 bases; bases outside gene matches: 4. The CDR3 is CASSLGGQGAYEQYF. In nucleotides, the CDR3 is TGTGCCAGCAGTTTGGGGGGACAGGGGGCTTACGAGCAGTACTTC.

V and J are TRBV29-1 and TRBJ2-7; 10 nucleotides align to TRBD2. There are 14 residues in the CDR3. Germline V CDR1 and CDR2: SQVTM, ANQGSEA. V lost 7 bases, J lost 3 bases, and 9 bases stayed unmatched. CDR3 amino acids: CSAIAGGAVYEQYF. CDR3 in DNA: TGCAGCGCAATAGCGGGGGGCGCGGTCTACGAGCAGTACTTC.

CDR3: CAGGLGNTGELFF. The DNA for the CDR3 is TGTGCCGGGGGACTAGGGAACACCGGGGAGCTGTTTTTT. This chain joins TRBV28 and TRBJ2-2, with 8 bases fitting TRBD2. This CDR3 region has 13 residues. The V gene end was trimmed by 11 bases and the J gene end by 1 base; junction bases not matched to a gene: 3. Germline loops: CDR1 MDHEN, CDR2 SYDVKM.

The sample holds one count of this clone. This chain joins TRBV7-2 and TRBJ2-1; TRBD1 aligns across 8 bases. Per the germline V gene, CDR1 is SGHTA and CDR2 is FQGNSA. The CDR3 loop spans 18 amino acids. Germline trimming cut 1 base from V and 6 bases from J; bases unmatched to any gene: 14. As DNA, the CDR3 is TGTGCCAGCAGCTTAGGGCTCGCAGGGGGCGCGGAGATCAATGAGCAGTTCTTC. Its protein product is CASSLGLAGGAEINEQFF.

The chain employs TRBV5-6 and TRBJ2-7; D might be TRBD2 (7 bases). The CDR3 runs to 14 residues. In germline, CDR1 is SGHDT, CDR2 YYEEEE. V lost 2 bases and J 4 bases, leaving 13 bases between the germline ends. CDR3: CASSLVRGAYEQYV. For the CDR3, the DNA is TGTGCCAGCAGCTTAGTTCGGGGGGCTTACGAGCAGTACGTC.

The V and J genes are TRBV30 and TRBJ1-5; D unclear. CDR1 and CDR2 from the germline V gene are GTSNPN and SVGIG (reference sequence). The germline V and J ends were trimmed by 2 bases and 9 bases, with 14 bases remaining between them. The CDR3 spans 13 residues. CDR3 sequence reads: CAWSTDHRGPQHF. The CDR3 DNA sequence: TGTGCCTGGAGTACCGACCATCGGGGGCCCCAGCATTTT.